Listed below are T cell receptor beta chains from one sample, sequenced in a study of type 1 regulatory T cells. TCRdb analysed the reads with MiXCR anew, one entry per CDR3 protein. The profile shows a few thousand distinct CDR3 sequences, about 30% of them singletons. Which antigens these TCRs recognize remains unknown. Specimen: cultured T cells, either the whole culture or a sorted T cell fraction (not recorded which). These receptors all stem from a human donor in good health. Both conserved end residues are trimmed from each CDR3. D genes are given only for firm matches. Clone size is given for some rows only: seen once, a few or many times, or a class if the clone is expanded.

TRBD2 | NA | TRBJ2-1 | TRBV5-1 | VSSLGTNNEQF
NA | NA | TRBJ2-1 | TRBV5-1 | ASSSTGEGYNEQF
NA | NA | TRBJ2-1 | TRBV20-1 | SARDRASKVEQF
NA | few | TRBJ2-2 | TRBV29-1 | SVRTENRELF
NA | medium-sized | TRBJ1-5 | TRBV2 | ASSVYSGDQPQH
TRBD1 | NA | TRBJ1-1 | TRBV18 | ASSPNTDRATEAF
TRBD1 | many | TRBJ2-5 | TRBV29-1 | SVDRGRETQY
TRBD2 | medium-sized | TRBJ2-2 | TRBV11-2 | ASSLDSGRARELF
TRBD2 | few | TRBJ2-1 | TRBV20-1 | SARVGAGDSEQF
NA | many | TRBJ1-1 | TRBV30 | AWTLGRVNTEAF
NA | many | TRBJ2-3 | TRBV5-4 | ASSFKSTDTQY